This TCR beta chain was recorded in a study of blood T cell repertoires in COVID-19. Looking at the study overall: Specimens from acute and convalescent COVID-19 originated in the United States, Italy and Spain. T cells, B-cell-depleted T cells, or PBMCs supplied cDNA or gDNA.

In this sample, this clone turned up once. In the authors' workflow: Nucleated cell number was recorded as an estimate derived from reference gene primer amplification. The repertoire was sequenced with immunoSEQ multiplex PCR; TCRdb's copy has only in-frame clones and lacks some. V, J and clone size reflect that table, while D and trimming were determined from the DNA. The table lists about 120,000 clones, roughly 85% of them singletons, with around 3.5% in the top ten. CDR1 SEHNR and CDR2 FQNEAQ come from the germline V gene (reference sequence). V lost 5 bases and J lost 0; bases outside the gene matches: 0. The CDR3 spans 13 residues.

The TCR sequence derives from a man aged 35 to 55 with acute or convalescent COVID-19. The chain employs TRBV7-9 and TRBJ2-7; TRBD1 matches at 8 bases. Sequenced: peripheral blood. CDR3 coding DNA: TGTGCCAGCAGCCAGGGGGCCTCCTACGAGCAGTACTTC. It yields the protein CASSQGASYEQYF.